This is a list of T cell receptor beta chains from one sample in a study of blood T cell repertoires in COVID-19. Libraries were prepared by immunoSEQ multiplex PCR; TCRdb keeps only in-frame clonotypes and omits some of them. The sample yields roughly 160,000 clones, roughly 89% seen once. The sequencing input was peripheral blood. The receptors here all came from a woman aged 55 to 70 who had recovered from COVID-19. The CDR3 runs from the conserved cysteine through the conserved F or W. D genes are given only for firm matches. Clone sizes are given selectively: once, few, many, or a class where the clone is expanded.

d_call	v_call	clone_size	j_call	cdr3_nt	cdr3_aa
TRBD1	TRBV7-2	.	TRBJ2-5	TGTGCCAGCAGCTTAAATACAGGGGTAGAGACCCAGTACTTC	CASSLNTGVETQYF
.	TRBV6-5	once	TRBJ1-1	TGTGCCAGCAGTTACGGGACTAGGGGCGACACTGAAGCTTTCTTT	CASSYGTRGDTEAFF
.	TRBV7-2	few	TRBJ2-5	TGTGCCAGCAGCTACCCGCCGAGGACCCAGTACTTC	CASSYPPRTQYF
TRBD2	TRBV6-6	.	TRBJ2-3	TGTGCCAGCAGCCGAAGCGGGGGGGGCACAGATACGCAGTATTTT	CASSRSGGGTDTQYF
TRBD1	TRBV4-3	.	TRBJ1-4	TGCGCCAGCACGCCCGGGACAGGGGGCGCGAGGAATGAAAAACTGTTTTTT	CASTPGTGGARNEKLFF
.	TRBV3-1/TRBV3-2	.	TRBJ1-5	TGTGCCAGCAGCAGCGGGGCGTCCAATCAGCCCCAGCATTTT	CASSSGASNQPQHF
TRBD1	TRBV6-1	.	TRBJ2-3	TGTGCCAGCAGTGCCCTGGACAGGGGGCCGACAGATACGCAGTATTTT	CASSALDRGPTDTQYF
.	TRBV19	.	TRBJ2-7	TGTGCCAGTAGCCCCGGGGTCGAGACCTACGAGCAGTACTTC	CASSPGVETYEQYF
.	TRBV5-1	.	TRBJ2-7	TGCGCCAGCAGCTTGGAATTGCGAGACTCTTCCGAGCAGTACTTC	CASSLELRDSSEQYF
.	TRBV5-5	.	TRBJ2-5	TGTGCCAGCAGCTTGAGACAGTACCAAGAGACCCAGTACTTC	CASSLRQYQETQYF
.	TRBV2	.	TRBJ2-1	TGTGCCAGCAGTGAAGGTCGCGAAGTTCCGCAGTTCTTC	CASSEGREVPQFF
TRBD1	TRBV6-1	.	TRBJ1-5	TGTGCCAGCAGTGAGGCCGGGACAGGGACGATGAGACATTTT	CASSEAGTGTMRHF
TRBD2	TRBV7-9	.	TRBJ2-3	TGTGCCAGCAGCTTAAGGCGGGGGGGTGTAGATACGCAGTATTTT	CASSLRRGGVDTQYF
TRBD1	TRBV24-1	.	TRBJ2-2	TGTGCCATCGAAGGACAGGGGTGGACCGGGGAGCTGTTTTTT	CAIEGQGWTGELFF
TRBD1	TRBV5-1	.	TRBJ1-2	TGCGCCAGCAGCTTGTCTGGGACAGATTATGGCTACACCTTC	CASSLSGTDYGYTF
TRBD1	TRBV5-4	few	TRBJ2-7	TGTGCCAGCAGCAAGGGACAGGGGGCTTACGAGCAGTACTTC	CASSKGQGAYEQYF
.	TRBV5-6	.	TRBJ1-2	TGTGCCAGCAGCCTGCGGGGACCCCTCCTCTATGGCTACACCTTC	CASSLRGPLLYGYTF
.	TRBV5-1	.	TRBJ1-3	TGCGCCAGCAGTGCGGGGGTTGATGGAAACACCATATATTTT	CASSAGVDGNTIYF
.	TRBV7-9	.	TRBJ1-1	TGTGCCAGCAGCTTAGGACAGGTGCTGAACACTGAAGCTTTCTTT	CASSLGQVLNTEAFF
TRBD2	TRBV24-1	.	TRBJ2-1	TGTGCCACCAGTGATCCCGGACTAGCGGATAGCTCCTACAATGAGCAGTTCTTC	CATSDPGLADSSYNEQFF
TRBD1	TRBV7-2	.	TRBJ1-1	TGTGCCAGTGGACAGGGGGCGAGAAACACTGAAGCTTTCTTT	CASGQGARNTEAFF
TRBD1	TRBV5-4	.	TRBJ1-2	TGTGCCAGCAGCCAGTCAGGGGGCGGCTATGGCTACACCTTC	CASSQSGGGYGYTF
.	TRBV11-1	.	TRBJ2-2	TGTGCCAGCAGCCTGCGAGCCATCGGGGAGCTGTTTTTT	CASSLRAIGELFF
.	TRBV19	.	TRBJ1-5	TGTGCCAGTAGTATCACGGGTCACGAGAATCAGCCCCAGCATTTT	CASSITGHENQPQHF
.	TRBV4-1	.	TRBJ1-5	TGCGCCAGCAGCCAACAGGGGTGGCCCAATCAGCCCCAGCATTTT	CASSQQGWPNQPQHF
TRBD1	TRBV19	.	TRBJ1-6	TGTGCCAGTAGTGCAAAGGGGGCGAACTCACCCCTCCACTTT	CASSAKGANSPLHF
.	TRBV5-1	few	TRBJ2-2	TGCGCCAGCAGCCTCCTAGGTGGAACCACCGGGGAGCTGTTTTTT	CASSLLGGTTGELFF
TRBD1	TRBV6-5	.	TRBJ1-5	TGTGCCAGCAGTTACGCGGGACAGGGGAAAAATCAGCCCCAGCATTTT	CASSYAGQGKNQPQHF
TRBD1	TRBV7-9	.	TRBJ1-2	TGTGCCAGCCACCATAAGACAGGGCCGAACTATGGCTACACCTTC	CASHHKTGPNYGYTF
.	TRBV9	.	TRBJ2-5	TGTGCCAGCAGCGGGGGACTTATCGAAGAGACCCAGTACTTC	CASSGGLIEETQYF
.	TRBV27	.	TRBJ1-2	TGTGCCAGCAGTCCCCGGCGGGAAGGGAACTATGGCTACACCTTC	CASSPRREGNYGYTF
.	TRBV9	.	TRBJ2-7	TGTGCCAGCAGCGTGGACCCGGGACACTTCTACGAGCAGTACTTC	CASSVDPGHFYEQYF
TRBD1	TRBV10-3	.	TRBJ1-2	TGTGCCATCAGTGGACGGACAGGGGACAACTATGGCTACACCTTC	CAISGRTGDNYGYTF